The 14 T cell receptor beta chains given below trace back to one sample, sequenced in a study of identical twins. One entry per CDR3 protein, called by TCRdb with MiXCR from the 5' RACE reads. The sample holds some 600,000 distinct CDR3 sequences; roughly 6.6% are singletons and the top ten take 1.5% to 2%. These records were also assigned to another study, of yellow fever vaccine responses in identical twins.

The material sequenced was PBMCs. The receptors stem from a woman under 30 in good health.

This clonotype has just a few counts. V gene TRBV6-1 combines with J gene TRBJ2-6, with 7 bases identical to TRBD1. In germline, CDR1 is MNHNS, CDR2 SASEGT. The CDR3 is made up of 17 amino acids. V lost 6 bases, J lost 0 bases, and 8 bases stayed unmatched. The CDR3 DNA follows: TGTGCCAGCAGCCTAGGTCAGGGGGTCTCTGGGGCCAACGTCCTGACTTTC. Its protein product is CASSLGQGVSGANVLTF.

The chain carries TRBV2 and TRBJ2-4, with D unclear. Trimming removed 4 bases at V and 5 bases at J, with 6 bases between. The CDR3 spans 12 residues. CDR1 is SNHLY and CDR2 is FYNNEI in the germline V gene. Here the CDR3 reads CASSVSENIQYF. The CDR3 DNA reads TGTGCCAGCAGTGTCTCGGAAAACATTCAGTACTTC.

V gene TRBV2 combines with J gene TRBJ2-2; 11 nucleotides line up with TRBD2. V was clipped by 7 bases and J by 7 bases; unmatched bases: 8. The CDR3 is 15 amino acids. CDR1 and CDR2 from the germline V gene are SNHLY and FYNNEI. The CDR3 reads CASTGLAGIVGELFF. DNA for the CDR3: TGTGCCAGCACCGGACTAGCGGGTATCGTCGGGGAGCTGTTTTTT.

The chain joins TRBV10-3 to TRBJ1-4, with a weak D call TRBD1 (6 bases). Germline lookup yields CDR1 ENHRY and CDR2 SYGVKD. This CDR3 region has 14 residues. Trimming left V 7 bases short and J 5 bases short, with 14 bases between. CDR3 DNA sequence: TGTGCCATCAACAGGGACGGACAGAATGAAAAACTGTTTTTT. Protein: CAINRDGQNEKLFF.

This clonotype has just a few counts. The chain employs TRBV29-1 and TRBJ2-1; D is possibly TRBD1 (6 bases). The CDR3 has 16 amino acids. The V end was cut by 1 base, the J end by 7 bases, with 20 bases between. Germline values: CDR1 SQVTM, CDR2 ANQGSEA. The CDR3 DNA reads as TGCAGCGTTGAAGGTAGCTGGACAGACCGGAGGAATGAGCAGTTCTTC. Translating gives CSVEGSWTDRRNEQFF.

In DNA form, the CDR3 reads TGTGCCAGCAGCCAAGACTCCGGATACTACGAGCAGTACGTC. This translates into CASSQDSGYYEQYV. V usage is TRBV4-2 and J usage is TRBJ2-7; D remains ambiguous. Germline CDR1 and CDR2: LGHNA and YNFKEQ. Between the trimmed V and J ends, which lost 0 bases and 3 bases, there was a span of 9 bases. This CDR3 has 14 amino acids.

This clonotype was picked up many times. The chain couples TRBV3-1 to TRBJ2-1; 7 nucleotides line up with TRBD2. This CDR3 comprises 14 residues. Trimming took 1 base from V and 9 from J; bases not matched to a gene: 6. Germline V gene lookup returns CDR1 LGHDT and CDR2 YNNKEL (reference sequence). CDR3 in DNA: TGTGCCAGCAGCCAAGGTCTCGGGGGGAGTGAGCAGTTCTTC. It is translated as CASSQGLGGSEQFF.

The genes are TRBV5-1 and TRBJ2-1; 11 nucleotides line up with TRBD2. The germline V gene has CDR1 SGHRS and CDR2 YFSETQ. The V gene end was trimmed by 1 base and the J gene end by 0 bases; junction bases not matched to a gene: 3. This CDR3 has 17 residues. The CDR3 here is CASSLTSGSVSYNEQFF. Here the CDR3 DNA reads TGCGCCAGCAGCTTGACTAGCGGGAGTGTCTCCTACAATGAGCAGTTCTTC.

The chain uses TRBV27 and TRBJ2-1; maybe TRBD2 (6 bases). In germline, CDR1 is MNHEY, CDR2 SMNVEV (reference sequence). The V gene lost 8 bases and the J gene lost 5 bases, with 19 bases spanning the gap. The CDR3 runs 15 residues. The CDR3 nucleotides read TGTGCCAGCGACTCGGGCGGGAAGGCTCACAATGAGCAGTTCTTC. Encoded protein: CASDSGGKAHNEQFF.

The table lists this clonotype with a few counts. This chain links TRBV6-1 with TRBJ2-2, with 14 bases aligning to TRBD2. This CDR3 region has 18 residues. The germline V gene has CDR1 MNHNS and CDR2 SASEGT. Trimming removed 1 base from V and 1 base from J; junction bases left unmatched: 2. CDR3 nucleotide sequence: TGTGCCAGCAGTGAAGGACTAGCGGGGGGGGTGAACACCGGGGAGCTGTTTTTT. Translated, it gives CASSEGLAGGVNTGELFF.

This clonotype was seen only a few times. This chain joins TRBV20-1 and TRBJ2-7, with a possible D match to TRBD1 (6 bases). Germline assignment: CDR1 DFQATT and CDR2 SNEGSKA (reference sequence). Trimming removed 6 bases at V and 4 bases at J, with 16 bases between. The CDR3 has 13 amino acids. The CDR3 here is CSAPGQLFYEQYV. The CDR3 DNA reads TGCAGTGCACCTGGACAGCTTTTTTACGAGCAGTACGTC.

This clonotype has a handful of counts. The chain joins TRBV28 to TRBJ1-5; D is uncertain. Trimming stripped 7 bases from V and 0 bases from J, with 13 bases between. CDR3 length equals 15 residues. The germline V gene has CDR1 MDHEN and CDR2 SYDVKM. DNA for the CDR3: TGTGCCAGCATCCCTGACGGTCTTAGCAATCAGCCCCAGCATTTT. It translates to CASIPDGLSNQPQHF.

This clonotype showed up many times. CDR3 DNA sequence: TGTGCCAGCAGTTCGTTCAGGGACGGTCCAGATACGCAGTATTTT. Translation: CASSSFRDGPDTQYF. The gene calls are TRBV12-3 or TRBV12-4 and TRBJ2-3; either TRBD1 or TRBD2 may fit D (5 bases each). CDR3 length: 15 residues. V lost 4 bases and J 4 bases, leaving 15 bases between the germline ends.

The V call is TRBV5-5, the J call TRBJ1-4; D unresolved. This CDR3 is built from 15 residues. Per the germline V gene, CDR1 is SGHKS and CDR2 is YYEKEE (reference sequence). The germline V and J ends were trimmed by 4 bases and 8 bases, with 18 bases remaining between them. The CDR3 here is CASSARPSGMEKLFF. The CDR3 coding sequence is TGTGCCAGCAGCGCCCGGCCTTCGGGAATGGAAAAACTGTTTTTT.